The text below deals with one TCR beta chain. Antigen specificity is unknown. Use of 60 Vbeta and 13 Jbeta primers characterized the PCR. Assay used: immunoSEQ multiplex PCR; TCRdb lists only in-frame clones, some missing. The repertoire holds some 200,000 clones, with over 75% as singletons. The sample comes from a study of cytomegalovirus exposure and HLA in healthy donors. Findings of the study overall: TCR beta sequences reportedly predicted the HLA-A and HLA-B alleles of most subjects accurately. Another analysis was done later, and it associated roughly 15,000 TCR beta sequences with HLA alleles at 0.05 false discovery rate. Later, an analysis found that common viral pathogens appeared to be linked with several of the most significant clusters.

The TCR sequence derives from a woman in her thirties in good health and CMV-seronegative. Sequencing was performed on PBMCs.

This CDR3 is CASSQGRMLAGVETEQYF. The CDR3 nucleotides read TGTGCCAGCAGCCAAGGGCGGATGCTAGCGGGAGTGGAGACCGAGCAGTACTTC. The chain employs TRBV4-2 and TRBJ2-7; 10 bases match TRBD2. Germline assignment: CDR1 LGHNA and CDR2 YNFKEQ. V lost 1 base to trimming and J lost 6 bases; unmatched junction nucleotides: 15. The CDR3 has 18 residues.